The rows below give T cell receptor beta chains drawn from one sample of a study of blood T cells in healthy people across ages. MiXCR was run by TCRdb on the 5' RACE reads, yielding one entry per CDR3 protein. The profile covers hundreds of thousands of distinct CDR3 sequences, with approximately 53% appearing a single time and 25% to 30% taken by the ten largest. The sequenced material came from blood. These receptors were obtained from a man aged 35-49 years in good health. Both conserved end residues are trimmed from each CDR3. The order of the fields is CDR3 protein, D gene, CDR3 length, clone size, V gene. A D gene is named only where the DNA matches it firmly. Expanded clones are given a class, and other clones once, few, many or no size at all.

CDR3aa: ASSGGLIPNEQY
d_gene: TRBD2
len: 12
abundance: .
v_gene: TRBV6-1

CDR3aa: SVLTGISGANVLT
d_gene: TRBD1
len: 13
abundance: few
v_gene: TRBV29-1

CDR3aa: ASSLRRAASFHEQY
d_gene: .
len: 14
abundance: few
v_gene: TRBV7-3

CDR3aa: SVEDSIRRPGTSGYEQY
d_gene: TRBD2
len: 17
abundance: few
v_gene: TRBV29-1

CDR3aa: ASSSQGLPHYNEQF
d_gene: .
len: 14
abundance: .
v_gene: TRBV28

CDR3aa: ASSNRDRGRANTGELF
d_gene: TRBD1
len: 16
abundance: .
v_gene: TRBV5-1

CDR3aa: ATSRDSFGGFTGELF
d_gene: TRBD2
len: 15
abundance: .
v_gene: TRBV15

CDR3aa: ASSPKRTGSATYNEQF
d_gene: .
len: 16
abundance: few
v_gene: TRBV7-8

CDR3aa: ASSLQPRYNEQF
d_gene: .
len: 12
abundance: few
v_gene: TRBV6-6

CDR3aa: ASSKGMTQPSEQF
d_gene: .
len: 13
abundance: .
v_gene: TRBV21-1

CDR3aa: ASSQEAVAGQTYEQY
d_gene: .
len: 15
abundance: once
v_gene: TRBV4-3

CDR3aa: ASSPSPYGYT
d_gene: .
len: 10
abundance: once
v_gene: TRBV14

CDR3aa: ASSEGRLGEQF
d_gene: .
len: 11
abundance: .
v_gene: TRBV6-1

CDR3aa: ASSLSPLAGDTDTQY
d_gene: TRBD2
len: 15
abundance: .
v_gene: TRBV11-2

CDR3aa: ASSRGVVPGTQY
d_gene: .
len: 12
abundance: .
v_gene: TRBV7-2

CDR3aa: ASSSPPTGLNEKLF
d_gene: .
len: 14
abundance: .
v_gene: TRBV7-3

CDR3aa: ASRPPGQGSGNEQF
d_gene: TRBD1
len: 14
abundance: .
v_gene: TRBV28

CDR3aa: ASSSGAGADNEKLF
d_gene: .
len: 14
abundance: few
v_gene: TRBV5-1

CDR3aa: ASSLGGKISNQPQH
d_gene: .
len: 14
abundance: .
v_gene: TRBV7-8

CDR3aa: AISESMGGRLNYEQY
d_gene: .
len: 15
abundance: .
v_gene: TRBV10-3

CDR3aa: ASSSRTSGRNRGYEQY
d_gene: TRBD2
len: 16
abundance: few
v_gene: TRBV7-2

CDR3aa: ASSVRRDGNYGYT
d_gene: .
len: 13
abundance: .
v_gene: TRBV11-3

CDR3aa: SAPFPGLETQY
d_gene: .
len: 11
abundance: .
v_gene: TRBV29-1

CDR3aa: ASRDPPYNEQF
d_gene: .
len: 11
abundance: .
v_gene: TRBV19

CDR3aa: ASSDSRLAFGANVLT
d_gene: .
len: 15
abundance: .
v_gene: TRBV6-4

CDR3aa: SAPRTSNQPQH
d_gene: .
len: 11
abundance: .
v_gene: TRBV20-1

CDR3aa: ASSQEIRDTEAF
d_gene: .
len: 12
abundance: once
v_gene: TRBV4-1

CDR3aa: ASGGAAYEQY
d_gene: .
len: 10
abundance: few
v_gene: TRBV6-2/TRBV6-3

CDR3aa: ASSLSQGEHQPQH
d_gene: .
len: 13
abundance: .
v_gene: TRBV7-2

CDR3aa: ATDRNLAGGARSTDTQY
d_gene: TRBD2
len: 17
abundance: once
v_gene: TRBV10-3

CDR3aa: ASSVARASYNEQF
d_gene: .
len: 13
abundance: few
v_gene: TRBV9

CDR3aa: ASRTRQLSSYNEQF
d_gene: .
len: 14
abundance: .
v_gene: TRBV2

CDR3aa: ASSQPGTGGEQY
d_gene: TRBD1
len: 12
abundance: .
v_gene: TRBV4-1

CDR3aa: ASRQDRGTSNQPQH
d_gene: TRBD1
len: 14
abundance: .
v_gene: TRBV7-8

CDR3aa: ASTGTGVYEQY
d_gene: TRBD1
len: 11
abundance: .
v_gene: TRBV27

CDR3aa: ASSLLLAGGTSSYEQY
d_gene: TRBD2
len: 16
abundance: few
v_gene: TRBV28

CDR3aa: ASSLHQDHRNTDTQY
d_gene: .
len: 15
abundance: once
v_gene: TRBV5-1

CDR3aa: ASSIRTSITDTQY
d_gene: TRBD2
len: 13
abundance: few
v_gene: TRBV2

CDR3aa: ASSFKKPRSGELF
d_gene: .
len: 13
abundance: .
v_gene: TRBV7-6

CDR3aa: ASSPSRGPYEQY
d_gene: .
len: 12
abundance: few
v_gene: TRBV27